This TCR beta chain was profiled in a study of T cell repertoires in cytomegalovirus infection. Turning to the study itself: Matching HLA type, along with CMV infection, was indicated by public TCR beta signatures.

Germline loops: CDR1 SGHAT, CDR2 FQDESV (reference sequence). The CDR3 covers 13 residues. The germline V and J ends were trimmed by 6 bases and 0 bases, with 5 bases remaining between them. This clonotype was observed many times. The antigen is unknown. TCRdb re-derived calls from the reads in MiXCR, one entry per CDR3 protein. The table records over 450,000 distinct CDR3 sequences, 11% of them present only once. Study observations and caveats: HLA-C-restricted CMV clonotypes gave the most frequent clonotype in two of eight donors. CMV carriers with the relevant HLA were identified by cumulative public TCR beta family frequency.

Material for sequencing was PBMCs. The sequence was collected from a human donor in good health (CMV status not recorded). Some clones in this sample may be carry-over from other donors' samples. The chain recombines TRBV11-1 with TRBJ2-2; D is unclear. The DNA for the CDR3 is TGTGCCAGCAGGGGTACGAACACCGGGGAGCTGTTTTTT. It yields the protein CASRGTNTGELFF.